This TCR beta chain was profiled in a study of T cell responses to AZD1222 COVID-19 vaccine. Background on the study: Pooled in the analysis were second doses at about 4 or about 12 weeks. Study results and limitations: Clonal diversity was possibly underestimated, and white British individuals and females predominated among donors. Repertoires were obtained solely post-peak T cell response. Unmutated variant regions reportedly attract nearly half of all spike-specific TCRs.

Produced via immunoSEQ multiplex PCR; TCRdb's table is partial and in-frame only. Found here are 90,000 to 120,000 clones, 93% of them singletons; the top ten hold 5%. The V gene's germline CDR1 is LGHNA and CDR2 YNFKEQ. The ends were cut back, 1 base at V and 1 base at J, with 19 bases in the middle. The CDR3 runs 18 residues. Points on this clone: As yet, its antigen is unknown.

The sequencing used peripheral blood, collected on day 0 of AZD1222 vaccination. The source is an adult in good health. The chain is built from TRBV4-2 and TRBJ1-1; D might be TRBD1 (6 bases). The chain's CDR3 is CASSQVSAGEVGNTEAFF. As DNA, the CDR3 is TGTGCCAGCAGCCAAGTATCGGCAGGGGAGGTAGGGAACACTGAAGCTTTCTTT.